A selection of T cell receptor beta chains follows, all from one sample in a study of blood T cell repertoires in COVID-19. Profiled with immunoSEQ multiplex PCR; TCRdb holds only in-frame clones, not every one. Among approximately 210,000 clones listed, around nine tenths were seen once. The sample comprised peripheral blood. These receptors originate from a woman aged 40 to 50 with acute or convalescent COVID-19. The CDR3 runs from the conserved cysteine through the conserved F or W. The D gene is left open where the match is weak. Clone size is stated in some rows and not others, as once, few, many or a class when expanded.

clone_size: -
v_call: TRBV3-1/TRBV3-2
j_call: TRBJ2-1
d_call: TRBD2
cdr3_aa: CASSQVGAGEWSYNEQFF
cdr3_nt: TGTGCCAGCAGCCAAGTGGGTGCGGGGGAGTGGTCCTACAATGAGCAGTTCTTC

clone_size: -
v_call: TRBV6-5
j_call: TRBJ2-3
d_call: -
cdr3_aa: CASSSGVDTQYF
cdr3_nt: TGTGCCAGCAGTTCGGGGGTGGATACGCAGTATTTT

clone_size: -
v_call: TRBV19
j_call: TRBJ1-5
d_call: -
cdr3_aa: CASSYRDSNQPQHF
cdr3_nt: TGTGCCAGTAGCTACAGAGATAGCAATCAGCCCCAGCATTTT

clone_size: once
v_call: TRBV3-1/TRBV3-2
j_call: TRBJ1-2
d_call: TRBD1
cdr3_aa: CASSQATGSGCTF
cdr3_nt: TGTGCCAGCAGCCAAGCGACAGGGTCGGGGTGCACCTTC

clone_size: -
v_call: TRBV19
j_call: TRBJ1-1
d_call: -
cdr3_aa: CASQEMVPNTEAFF
cdr3_nt: TGTGCCAGTCAAGAGATGGTTCCGAACACTGAAGCTTTCTTT

clone_size: -
v_call: TRBV12-5
j_call: TRBJ1-5
d_call: -
cdr3_aa: CASGLAVWGGLEGNQPQHF
cdr3_nt: TGTGCTAGTGGTTTGGCGGTCTGGGGGGGGTTGGAGGGCAATCAGCCCCAGCATTTT

clone_size: -
v_call: TRBV5-1
j_call: TRBJ1-1
d_call: -
cdr3_aa: CASSWVGAEMNTEAFF
cdr3_nt: TGCGCCAGCAGCTGGGTTGGGGCTGAAATGAACACTGAAGCTTTCTTT

clone_size: once
v_call: TRBV10-1
j_call: TRBJ1-2
d_call: -
cdr3_aa: CASSEFRSYGYTF
cdr3_nt: TGCGCCAGCAGTGAGTTCCGGAGCTATGGCTACACCTTC

clone_size: -
v_call: TRBV2
j_call: TRBJ2-3
d_call: TRBD2
cdr3_aa: CATNLAGGPTDTQYF
cdr3_nt: TGTGCCACCAATCTAGCGGGGGGGCCTACAGATACGCAGTATTTT

clone_size: once
v_call: TRBV19
j_call: TRBJ1-1
d_call: TRBD1
cdr3_aa: CASDHRGRLTEAFF
cdr3_nt: TGTGCCAGTGATCACAGGGGGCGATTGACTGAAGCTTTCTTT

clone_size: -
v_call: TRBV5-1
j_call: TRBJ1-1
d_call: TRBD1
cdr3_aa: CASSLTGVTEAFF
cdr3_nt: TGCGCCAGCAGCTTGACAGGGGTCACTGAAGCTTTCTTT

clone_size: -
v_call: TRBV30
j_call: TRBJ1-2
d_call: -
cdr3_aa: CAARTTGTYGYTF
cdr3_nt: TGTGCCGCACGCACGACAGGAACCTATGGCTACACCTTC

clone_size: -
v_call: TRBV4-2
j_call: TRBJ1-4
d_call: -
cdr3_aa: CASSQDWGHRNEKLFF
cdr3_nt: TGTGCCAGCAGCCAAGACTGGGGACATAGGAATGAAAAACTGTTTTTT

clone_size: -
v_call: TRBV2
j_call: TRBJ2-3
d_call: -
cdr3_aa: CASLLARATGGTDTQYF
cdr3_nt: TGTGCCAGCCTACTAGCCCGGGCCACTGGGGGCACAGATACGCAGTATTTT

clone_size: -
v_call: TRBV2
j_call: TRBJ2-3
d_call: TRBD1
cdr3_aa: CASSESRTGRTQYF
cdr3_nt: TGTGCCAGCAGTGAATCTCGGACAGGGAGAACGCAGTATTTT

clone_size: -
v_call: TRBV18
j_call: TRBJ1-5
d_call: TRBD1
cdr3_aa: CASSPDRFQPQHF
cdr3_nt: TGTGCCAGCTCACCGGACAGGTTTCAGCCTCAGCATTTT

clone_size: -
v_call: TRBV10-2
j_call: TRBJ2-1
d_call: -
cdr3_aa: CASSWGGGYNEQFF
cdr3_nt: TGCGCCAGCAGTTGGGGGGGCGGGTACAATGAGCAGTTCTTC

clone_size: -
v_call: TRBV30
j_call: TRBJ2-2
d_call: -
cdr3_aa: CALSAVLNTGELFF
cdr3_nt: TGTGCCCTAAGCGCCGTCCTAAACACCGGGGAGCTGTTTTTT

clone_size: -
v_call: TRBV6-2/TRBV6-3
j_call: TRBJ1-5
d_call: TRBD1
cdr3_aa: CASSYRQGATQPQHF
cdr3_nt: TGTGCCAGCAGTTATAGACAGGGGGCAACTCAGCCCCAGCATTTT

clone_size: -
v_call: TRBV24-1
j_call: TRBJ1-5
d_call: -
cdr3_aa: CATSDRGGIQPQHF
cdr3_nt: TGTGCCACCAGTGATCGGGGGGGAATCCAGCCCCAGCATTTT

clone_size: -
v_call: TRBV2
j_call: TRBJ1-5
d_call: -
cdr3_aa: CASQAGGARGNQPQHF
cdr3_nt: TGTGCCAGCCAGGCCGGCGGGGCACGCGGCAATCAGCCCCAGCATTTT

clone_size: few
v_call: TRBV6-2/TRBV6-3
j_call: TRBJ2-2
d_call: TRBD2
cdr3_aa: CASSLGTSTTGELFF
cdr3_nt: TGTGCCAGCAGTTTGGGGACTAGCACCACCGGGGAGCTGTTTTTT

clone_size: -
v_call: TRBV20-1
j_call: TRBJ2-1
d_call: TRBD1
cdr3_aa: CSASLPGQGLSSRYNEQFF
cdr3_nt: TGCAGTGCTAGTTTACCGGGACAGGGGCTATCATCTAGGTACAATGAGCAGTTCTTC

clone_size: -
v_call: TRBV18
j_call: TRBJ2-3
d_call: -
cdr3_aa: CASSPTGGSADTQYF
cdr3_nt: TGTGCCAGCTCACCAACGGGGGGCTCGGCAGATACGCAGTATTTT

clone_size: -
v_call: TRBV30
j_call: TRBJ1-4
d_call: -
cdr3_aa: CAWSGGHTTNEKLFF
cdr3_nt: TGTGCCTGGTCAGGAGGTCATACAACTAATGAAAAACTGTTTTTT

clone_size: -
v_call: TRBV21-1
j_call: TRBJ1-5
d_call: -
cdr3_aa: CASSKARGCKGPQHF
cdr3_nt: TGTGCCAGCAGCAAAGCTAGAGGATGCAAAGGGCCCCAGCATTTT

clone_size: once
v_call: TRBV10-2
j_call: TRBJ1-2
d_call: TRBD1
cdr3_aa: CASGDSPNYGYTF
cdr3_nt: TGCGCCAGCGGGGACAGTCCTAACTATGGCTACACCTTC

clone_size: -
v_call: TRBV19
j_call: TRBJ1-1
d_call: TRBD1
cdr3_aa: CASSRRGLGEAFF
cdr3_nt: TGTGCCAGTAGCCGAAGGGGGCTTGGGGAAGCTTTCTTT

clone_size: -
v_call: TRBV19
j_call: TRBJ2-1
d_call: TRBD2
cdr3_aa: CASSRQAGVRNEQFF
cdr3_nt: TGTGCCAGTAGTAGGCAGGCGGGGGTCCGCAATGAGCAGTTCTTC

clone_size: once
v_call: TRBV4-1
j_call: TRBJ1-5
d_call: -
cdr3_aa: CASSHTLLESQHF
cdr3_nt: TGCGCCAGCAGCCATACACTACTGGAGTCCCAGCATTTT

clone_size: -
v_call: TRBV2
j_call: TRBJ1-1
d_call: TRBD1
cdr3_aa: CASVTGMGTEAFF
cdr3_nt: TGTGCCAGCGTGACAGGGATGGGCACTGAAGCTTTCTTT

clone_size: -
v_call: TRBV10-3
j_call: TRBJ1-2
d_call: TRBD1
cdr3_aa: CAISRQGTDGYTF
cdr3_nt: TGTGCCATCAGCCGACAGGGGACCGATGGCTACACCTTC

clone_size: -
v_call: TRBV30
j_call: TRBJ1-2
d_call: -
cdr3_aa: CAWSVHSPNYGYTF
cdr3_nt: TGTGCCTGGAGTGTACATTCCCCAAACTATGGCTACACCTTC

clone_size: -
v_call: TRBV3-1/TRBV3-2
j_call: TRBJ1-6
d_call: -
cdr3_aa: CASSHLDSRGSPLHF
cdr3_nt: TGTGCCAGCAGCCATCTCGACAGTAGGGGTTCACCCCTCCACTTT

clone_size: -
v_call: TRBV3-1/TRBV3-2
j_call: TRBJ1-1
d_call: TRBD1
cdr3_aa: CASSPLGQGGMTEAFF
cdr3_nt: TGTGCCAGCAGCCCGCTGGGACAGGGAGGGATGACTGAAGCTTTCTTT

clone_size: -
v_call: TRBV2
j_call: TRBJ2-6
d_call: -
cdr3_aa: CASSEGVTGANVLTF
cdr3_nt: TGTGCCAGCAGTGAAGGAGTAACTGGGGCCAACGTCCTGACTTTC

clone_size: -
v_call: TRBV2
j_call: TRBJ1-5
d_call: TRBD1
cdr3_aa: CASRGDRAYRNQPQHF
cdr3_nt: TGTGCCAGCAGGGGAGACAGGGCGTATCGCAATCAGCCCCAGCATTTT

clone_size: -
v_call: TRBV7-2
j_call: TRBJ1-1
d_call: TRBD1
cdr3_aa: CASSLAQGQGTEAFF
cdr3_nt: TGTGCCAGCAGCTTAGCTCAGGGACAGGGGACTGAAGCTTTCTTT

clone_size: -
v_call: TRBV19
j_call: TRBJ1-2
d_call: TRBD1
cdr3_aa: CASSIEHRGDTNYGYTF
cdr3_nt: TGTGCCAGTAGTATAGAGCACAGGGGGGACACTAACTATGGCTACACCTTC

clone_size: -
v_call: TRBV24-1
j_call: TRBJ1-2
d_call: TRBD1
cdr3_aa: CATSAGTAAPYGYTF
cdr3_nt: TGTGCCACCAGTGCCGGGACAGCCGCTCCCTATGGCTACACCTTC

clone_size: -
v_call: TRBV12-3/TRBV12-4
j_call: TRBJ2-2
d_call: -
cdr3_aa: CASSLLDGELFF
cdr3_nt: TGTGCCAGCAGTTTATTAGACGGGGAGCTGTTTTTT

clone_size: -
v_call: TRBV9
j_call: TRBJ2-3
d_call: -
cdr3_aa: CASSVVDRSSTDTQYF
cdr3_nt: TGTGCCAGCAGCGTAGTCGACAGGAGCAGCACAGATACGCAGTATTTT

clone_size: once
v_call: TRBV3-1/TRBV3-2
j_call: TRBJ1-1
d_call: -
cdr3_aa: CASSQGGDNREAFF
cdr3_nt: TGTGCCAGCAGCCAAGGAGGAGACAACAGGGAAGCTTTCTTT

clone_size: once
v_call: TRBV5-1
j_call: TRBJ1-4
d_call: -
cdr3_aa: CASTSEATVNEKLFF
cdr3_nt: TGCGCCAGCACTTCCGAAGCGACGGTGAATGAAAAACTGTTTTTT

clone_size: -
v_call: TRBV7-3
j_call: TRBJ2-1
d_call: -
cdr3_aa: CASSANHNEQFF
cdr3_nt: TGTGCCAGCAGCGCTAATCACAATGAGCAGTTCTTC

clone_size: -
v_call: TRBV6-1
j_call: TRBJ1-2
d_call: -
cdr3_aa: CASSVGLSWTVNYGYTF
cdr3_nt: TGTGCCAGCAGTGTGGGACTTTCCTGGACGGTGAACTATGGCTACACCTTC

clone_size: once
v_call: TRBV27
j_call: TRBJ1-6
d_call: TRBD1
cdr3_aa: CASSLGTGVSPLHF
cdr3_nt: TGTGCCAGCAGTTTAGGGACAGGGGTTTCACCCCTCCACTTT

clone_size: -
v_call: TRBV2
j_call: TRBJ1-1
d_call: -
cdr3_aa: CASSGEGGTEAFF
cdr3_nt: TGTGCCAGCAGTGGGGAGGGCGGGACTGAAGCTTTCTTT

clone_size: -
v_call: TRBV5-1
j_call: TRBJ1-1
d_call: TRBD1
cdr3_aa: CASSLRQGQRNTEAFF
cdr3_nt: TGCGCCAGCAGTTTACGACAGGGGCAAAGGAACACTGAAGCTTTCTTT

clone_size: -
v_call: TRBV4-2
j_call: TRBJ2-3
d_call: TRBD2
cdr3_aa: CASSLTGLATATDTQYF
cdr3_nt: TGTGCCAGCAGCCTGACCGGACTAGCCACAGCCACAGATACGCAGTATTTT

clone_size: -
v_call: TRBV4-1
j_call: TRBJ1-4
d_call: -
cdr3_aa: CASSPTGYEKLFF
cdr3_nt: TGCGCCAGCAGCCCTACCGGGTATGAAAAACTGTTTTTT

clone_size: -
v_call: TRBV23-1
j_call: TRBJ1-1
d_call: -
cdr3_aa: CASSQLPEAFF
cdr3_nt: TGCGCCAGCAGTCAACTCCCTGAAGCTTTCTTT

clone_size: -
v_call: TRBV30
j_call: TRBJ1-4
d_call: -
cdr3_aa: CAWSVRFEGKLFF
cdr3_nt: TGTGCCTGGAGTGTACGATTCGAGGGAAAACTGTTTTTT